The 14 T cell receptor beta chains below all came from one sample that was sequenced in a study of beta chain features in type 1 diabetes. Study-wide results and caveats: In all four CD4+ subsets, TCRB CDR3 length was significantly, moderately reduced in type 1 diabetes.

Which antigens these TCRs recognize remains unknown. The investigators reverse transcribed all of the isolated RNA, so they sequenced expressed TCRB transcripts. Sequencing was performed with immunoSEQ multiplex PCR; in TCRdb, only in-frame clones are kept and a portion is missing. The sample comprises around 110,000 clones, roughly 17% of which are singletons, and 2% to 3% rests with the top ten. Sequencing used central memory CD4+ T cells from blood. The source of these receptors is a man aged 25 to 40 with type 1 diabetes.

This clone was found a few times. The chain is built from TRBV10-3 and TRBJ1-1; D not resolved. Germline CDR1 ENHRY, CDR2 SYGVKD. This CDR3 is 15 amino acids long. Deletions cut 3 bases from V and 0 bases from J, with 11 bases between. CDR3 region: CAISDPGTLNTEAFF. CDR3 coding DNA: TGTGCCATCAGTGACCCGGGAACCTTGAACACTGAAGCTTTCTTT.

This clone came up once. The chain uses TRBV9 and TRBJ2-2; D is undetermined. The ends were cut back, 0 bases at V and 4 bases at J, with 10 bases in the middle. Germline-derived CDR1 and CDR2 are SGDLS and YYNGEE. The CDR3 is 15 residues long. This CDR3 reads CASSVVQDRTGELFF. The CDR3 region has the DNA TGTGCCAGCAGCGTAGTCCAGGACCGCACCGGGGAGCTGTTTTTT.

This clone has only a few counts. The rearrangement uses TRBV7-9 and TRBJ2-7; D might be TRBD1 (6 bases). Germline-derived CDR1 and CDR2 are SEHNR and FQNEAQ (reference sequence). The CDR3 covers 14 residues. V was clipped by 3 bases and J by 1 base, with 10 bases between them. The CDR3 here is CASSLQGKSYEQYF. Written as DNA, the CDR3 is TGTGCCAGCAGCTTGCAGGGGAAGTCCTACGAGCAGTACTTC.

This clone has a handful of counts. This chain uses TRBV27 with TRBJ1-2; TRBD1 might be the D (6 bases). This CDR3 is built from 14 residues. The V end was cut by 5 bases, the J end by 14 bases, with 24 bases between. CDR1 and CDR2 from the germline V gene are MNHEY and SMNVEV (reference sequence). The CDR3 region is CASSPGRGLTGQTF. As DNA, the CDR3 is TGTGCCAGCAGTCCGGGGAGGGGGTTAACCGGTCAAACCTTC.

This chain connects TRBV11-2 to TRBJ2-1, with 7 bases that match TRBD1. The CDR3 has 13 residues. Trimming at V came to 4 bases and at J to 10 bases, leaving 7 bases not matched to a gene. The germline V gene encodes CDR1 SGHAT and CDR2 FQNNGV. The CDR3 spells CASSSTGNGEQFF. CDR3 bases: TGTGCCAGCAGCTCGACAGGGAATGGCGAGCAGTTCTTC.

This clone was counted between two and nine times. Written as DNA, the CDR3 is TGCGCCAGCAGCTTGGAACCCGGGGTTGGAAACATTCAGTACTTC. It encodes CASSLEPGVGNIQYF. The genes are TRBV5-1 and TRBJ2-4; a possible D gene is TRBD2 (5 bases). V lost 0 bases to trimming and J lost 6 bases, with 13 bases between them. From germline, CDR1 is SGHRS and CDR2 YFSETQ. This CDR3 is 15 amino acids long.

The J gene is TRBJ2-1, the V gene TRBV13; D is ambiguous. There are 14 residues in the CDR3. V was shortened by 5 bases and J by 9 bases, with 17 bases between the two germline ends. CDR1 and CDR2 from the germline V gene are PRHDT and FYEKMQ (reference sequence). The CDR3 reads CASSRPTMDPEQFF. For the CDR3, the DNA is TGTGCCAGCAGCCGACCCACGATGGATCCTGAGCAGTTCTTC.

This clone came up a few times. The J gene is TRBJ1-6, the V gene TRBV4-3; D unclear. The CDR3 consists of 14 residues. Trimming cost V 1 base and J 8 bases, with 9 bases left between them. CDR1 is LGHNA, CDR2 YSLEER, per germline. The DNA for the CDR3 is TGCGCCAGCAGCCAAGTCCGGGCGGATTCACCCCTCCACTTT. The encoded protein is CASSQVRADSPLHF.

This clone was counted between two and nine times. This rearrangement joins TRBV23-1 to TRBJ1-1; D not resolved. TRBV23-1 is noted as an ORF with a role that remains uncertain. V was trimmed by 7 bases and J by 8 bases, leaving 11 bases between them. The length of the CDR3 is 11 residues. The CDR3 sequence is CASIGEAEAFF. The CDR3 nucleotides are TGCGCCAGCATCGGTGAGGCCGAAGCTTTCTTT.

J is TRBJ1-6 and V is TRBV7-2, with 10 bases aligning to TRBD1. Germline CDR1 reads SGHTA; CDR2 reads FQGNSA. V lost 5 bases, J lost 7 bases, and 5 bases stayed unmatched. This CDR3 comprises 15 residues. CDR3 loop: CASSPRTGGNSPLHF. The CDR3 region has the DNA TGTGCCAGCAGCCCACGGACAGGGGGAAATTCACCCCTCCACTTT.

The rearrangement uses TRBV4-3 and TRBJ1-1; 7 nucleotides match TRBD1. Germline V gene data show CDR1 as LGHNA and CDR2 as YSLEER. There are 18 residues in the CDR3. J gave up 1 base and V 0 bases, and 11 bases lay outside the gene matches. The CDR3 coding sequence is TGCGCCAGCAGCCAAGAAGTATCAGGGACAGTGACGAACACTGAAGCTTTCTTT. This translates into CASSQEVSGTVTNTEAFF.

This clone was observed a few times. The chain recombines TRBV5-1 with TRBJ2-5, with D unclear. This CDR3 region has 12 residues. Germline CDR1 is SGHRS and CDR2 is YFSETQ. Trimming stripped 6 bases from V and 5 bases from J, with 11 bases between. The CDR3 DNA is TGCGCCAGCAAACCGGAAGGGGAGACCCAGTACTTC. This encodes CASKPEGETQYF.

The chain couples TRBV7-9 to TRBJ2-7; 8 bases are shared with TRBD1. The CDR3 has 14 residues. Germline CDR1 SEHNR, CDR2 FQNEAQ (reference sequence). V lost 5 bases to trimming and J lost 5 bases; unmatched junction nucleotides: 8. In DNA form, the CDR3 reads TGTGCCAGCAGCACCGGGACAGGTCGCGACGAGCAGTACTTC. Translation gives CASSTGTGRDEQYF.

This clone was counted ten times or more. J is TRBJ2-1 and V is TRBV30; unclear D gene. The CDR3 extends over 12 amino acids. Trimming removed 4 bases from V and 5 bases from J, with 9 bases in between. Germline V gives CDR1 GTSNPN, CDR2 SVGIG (reference sequence). The CDR3 reads CAWTPRNNEQFF. The CDR3 nucleotides are TGTGCCTGGACTCCCAGGAACAATGAGCAGTTCTTC.